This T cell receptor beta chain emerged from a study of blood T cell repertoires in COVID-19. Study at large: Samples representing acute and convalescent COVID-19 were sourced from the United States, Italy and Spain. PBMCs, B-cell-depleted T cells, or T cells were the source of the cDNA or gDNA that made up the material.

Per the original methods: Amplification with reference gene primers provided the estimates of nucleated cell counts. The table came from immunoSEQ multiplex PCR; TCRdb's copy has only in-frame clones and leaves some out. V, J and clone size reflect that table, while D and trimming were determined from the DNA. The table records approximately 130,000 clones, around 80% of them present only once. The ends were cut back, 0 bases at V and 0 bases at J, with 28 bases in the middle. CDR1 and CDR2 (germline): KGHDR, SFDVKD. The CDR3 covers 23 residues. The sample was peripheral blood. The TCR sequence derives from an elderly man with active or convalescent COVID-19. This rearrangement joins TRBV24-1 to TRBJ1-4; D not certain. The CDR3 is CATSDLQIGGLEVRVPTNEKLFF. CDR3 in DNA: TGTGCCACCAGTGATTTGCAAATCGGAGGGCTGGAAGTTAGGGTACCAACTAATGAAAAACTGTTTTTT.